Reported below is one T cell receptor (beta chain). The data originate from a study of blood T cell repertoires in COVID-19. As for the study in general: PBMCs, B-cell-depleted T cells, or T cells were the source of the cDNA or gDNA that made up the material.

Original analysis: Nucleated cell number was recorded as an estimate derived from reference gene primer amplification. Only in-frame clones appear in the TCRdb table, and some are missing; sequencing was by immunoSEQ multiplex PCR. V and J calls and clone size come straight from that table; D and trimming were deduced from the DNA. In the table there are about 380,000 clones, around nine tenths of which are singletons. CDR1 and CDR2 from the germline V gene are SGDLS and YYNGEE. The CDR3 spans 16 residues. V lost 0 bases, J lost 0 bases, and 9 bases lay in between. Participants' reported clinical history set cohort assignment. What the recovered Cohort 3 donors had was two negative PCRs, clearance, or symptom resolution.

Material for sequencing was PBMCs or T cells enriched from blood (not recorded which). This receptor was taken from a woman between 18 and 29 years old who had recovered from COVID-19. The chain employs TRBV9 and TRBJ1-4; D uncertain. CDR3 protein: CASSVGGIATNEKLFF. In DNA, the CDR3 is TGTGCCAGCAGCGTAGGAGGGATTGCAACTAATGAAAAACTGTTTTTT.